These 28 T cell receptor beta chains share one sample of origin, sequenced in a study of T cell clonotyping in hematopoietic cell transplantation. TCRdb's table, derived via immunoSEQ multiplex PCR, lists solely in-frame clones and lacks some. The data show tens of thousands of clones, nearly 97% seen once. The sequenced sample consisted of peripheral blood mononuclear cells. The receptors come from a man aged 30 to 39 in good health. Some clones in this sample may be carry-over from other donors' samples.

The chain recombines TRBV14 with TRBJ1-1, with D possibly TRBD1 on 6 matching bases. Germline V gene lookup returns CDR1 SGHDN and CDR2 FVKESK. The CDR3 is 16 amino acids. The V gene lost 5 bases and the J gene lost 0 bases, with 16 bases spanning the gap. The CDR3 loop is CASSELLGGLNTEAFF. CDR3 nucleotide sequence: TGTGCCAGCAGCGAACTTCTTGGGGGCTTGAACACTGAAGCTTTCTTT.

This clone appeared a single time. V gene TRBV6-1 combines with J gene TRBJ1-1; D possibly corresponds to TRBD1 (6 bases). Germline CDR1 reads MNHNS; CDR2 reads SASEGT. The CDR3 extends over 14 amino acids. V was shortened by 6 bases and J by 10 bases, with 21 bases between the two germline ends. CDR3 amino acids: CASRAEGGPGGAFF. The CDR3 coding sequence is TGTGCCAGCAGGGCGGAGGGGGGGCCAGGAGGAGCTTTCTTT.

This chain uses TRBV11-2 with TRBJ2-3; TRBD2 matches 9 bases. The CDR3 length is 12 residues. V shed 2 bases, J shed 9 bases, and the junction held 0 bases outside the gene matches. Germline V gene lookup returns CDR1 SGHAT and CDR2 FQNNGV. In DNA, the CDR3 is TGTGCCAGCAGCTTACTAGCGGGGACGCAGTATTTT. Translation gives CASSLLAGTQYF.

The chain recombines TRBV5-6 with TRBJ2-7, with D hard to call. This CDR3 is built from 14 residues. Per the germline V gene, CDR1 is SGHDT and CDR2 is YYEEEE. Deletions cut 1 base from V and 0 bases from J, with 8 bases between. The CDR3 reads CASSLKGSSYEQYF. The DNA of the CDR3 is TGTGCCAGCAGCTTGAAGGGATCCTCCTACGAGCAGTACTTC.

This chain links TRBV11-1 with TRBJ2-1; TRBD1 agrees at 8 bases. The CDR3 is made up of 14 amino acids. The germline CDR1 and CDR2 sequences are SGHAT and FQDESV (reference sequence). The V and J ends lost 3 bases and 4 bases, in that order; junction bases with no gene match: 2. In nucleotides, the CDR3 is TGTGCCAGCAGCTTCCGACAGGGGTACAATGAGCAGTTCTTC. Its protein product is CASSFRQGYNEQFF.

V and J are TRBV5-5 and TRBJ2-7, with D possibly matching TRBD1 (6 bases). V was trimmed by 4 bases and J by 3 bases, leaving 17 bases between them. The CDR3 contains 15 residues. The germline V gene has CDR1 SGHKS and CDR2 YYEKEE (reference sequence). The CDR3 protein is CASSADRNTVYEQYF. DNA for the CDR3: TGTGCCAGCAGCGCGGACAGAAATACTGTCTACGAGCAGTACTTC.

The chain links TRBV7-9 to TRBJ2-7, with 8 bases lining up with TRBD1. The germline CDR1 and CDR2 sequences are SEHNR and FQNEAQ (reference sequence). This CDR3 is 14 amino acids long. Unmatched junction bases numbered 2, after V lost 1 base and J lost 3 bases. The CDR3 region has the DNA TGTGCCAGCAGCTTAGGGACAGGGCTCTACGAGCAGTACTTC. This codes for CASSLGTGLYEQYF.

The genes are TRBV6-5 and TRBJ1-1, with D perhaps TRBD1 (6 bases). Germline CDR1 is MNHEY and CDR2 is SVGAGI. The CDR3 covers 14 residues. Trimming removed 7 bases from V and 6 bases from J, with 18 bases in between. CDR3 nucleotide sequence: TGTGCCAGCACCAACAATGGAGGGGGTCCTGAAGCTTTCTTT. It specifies CASTNNGGGPEAFF.

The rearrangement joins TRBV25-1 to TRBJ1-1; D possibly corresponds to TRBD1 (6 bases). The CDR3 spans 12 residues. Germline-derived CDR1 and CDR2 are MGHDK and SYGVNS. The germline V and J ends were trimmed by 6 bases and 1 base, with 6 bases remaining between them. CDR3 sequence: CASRQGNTEAFF. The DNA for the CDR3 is TGTGCCAGCAGACAGGGGAACACTGAAGCTTTCTTT.

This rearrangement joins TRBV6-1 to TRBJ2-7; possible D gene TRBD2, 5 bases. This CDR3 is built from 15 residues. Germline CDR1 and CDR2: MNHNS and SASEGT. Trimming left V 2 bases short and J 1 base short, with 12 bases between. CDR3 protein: CASSERGAESYEQYF. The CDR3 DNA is TGTGCCAGCAGTGAAAGAGGAGCGGAATCCTACGAGCAGTACTTC.

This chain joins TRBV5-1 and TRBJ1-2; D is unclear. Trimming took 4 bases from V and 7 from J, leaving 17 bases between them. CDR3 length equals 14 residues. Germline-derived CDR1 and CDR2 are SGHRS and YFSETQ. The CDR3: CASSPHHREGGYTF. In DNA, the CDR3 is TGCGCCAGCAGCCCCCACCATAGGGAGGGTGGCTACACCTTC.

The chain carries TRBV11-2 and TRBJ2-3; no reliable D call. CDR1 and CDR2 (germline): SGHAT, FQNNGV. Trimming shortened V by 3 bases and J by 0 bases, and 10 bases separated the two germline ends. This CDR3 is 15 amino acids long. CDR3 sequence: CASSLNSISTDTQYF. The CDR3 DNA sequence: TGTGCCAGCAGCTTGAACAGCATTAGCACAGATACGCAGTATTTT.

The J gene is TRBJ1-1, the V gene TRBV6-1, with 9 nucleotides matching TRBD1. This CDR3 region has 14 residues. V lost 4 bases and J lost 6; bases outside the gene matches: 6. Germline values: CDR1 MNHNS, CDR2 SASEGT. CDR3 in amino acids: CASSAGQGLSEAFF. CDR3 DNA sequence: TGTGCCAGCAGTGCTGGACAGGGGCTTTCTGAAGCTTTCTTT.

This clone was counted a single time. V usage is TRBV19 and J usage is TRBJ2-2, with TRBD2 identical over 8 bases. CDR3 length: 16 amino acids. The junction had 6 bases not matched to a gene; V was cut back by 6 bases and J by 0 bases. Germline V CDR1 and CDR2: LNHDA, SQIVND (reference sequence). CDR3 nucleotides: TGTGCCAGTAGCAGGAGCGGGGGCCCGAACACCGGGGAGCTGTTTTTT. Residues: CASSRSGGPNTGELFF.

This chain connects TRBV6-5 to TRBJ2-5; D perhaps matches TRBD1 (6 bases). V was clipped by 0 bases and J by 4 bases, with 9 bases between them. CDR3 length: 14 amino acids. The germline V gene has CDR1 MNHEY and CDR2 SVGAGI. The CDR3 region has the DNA TGTGCCAGCAGTTACTCACAGGGCTCAGAGACCCAGTACTTC. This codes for CASSYSQGSETQYF.

CDR3 region: CASRKRGSMDEQYF. CDR3 nucleotide sequence: TGTGCCAGCAGGAAACGGGGGAGTATGGACGAGCAGTACTTC. The chain recombines TRBV6-5 with TRBJ2-7; D is perhaps TRBD2 (6 bases). This CDR3 contains 14 residues. Trimming stripped 6 bases from V and 5 bases from J, with 17 bases between. Per the germline V gene, CDR1 is MNHEY and CDR2 is SVGAGI.

The CDR3 coding sequence is TGCGCCAGCAGTTCACAAAACGAGCAGTACTTC. This codes for CASSSQNEQYF. The chain combines TRBV5-1 with TRBJ2-7; D is unresolved. Germline values: CDR1 SGHRS, CDR2 YFSETQ. V gave up 5 bases and J gave up 5 bases, with 8 bases separating them. The CDR3 is made up of 11 amino acids.

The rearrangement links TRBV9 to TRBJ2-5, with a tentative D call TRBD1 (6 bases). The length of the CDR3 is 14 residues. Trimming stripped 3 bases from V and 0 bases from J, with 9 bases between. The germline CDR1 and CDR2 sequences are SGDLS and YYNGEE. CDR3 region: CASSGGPNQETQYF. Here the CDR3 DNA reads TGTGCCAGCAGCGGGGGGCCAAACCAAGAGACCCAGTACTTC.

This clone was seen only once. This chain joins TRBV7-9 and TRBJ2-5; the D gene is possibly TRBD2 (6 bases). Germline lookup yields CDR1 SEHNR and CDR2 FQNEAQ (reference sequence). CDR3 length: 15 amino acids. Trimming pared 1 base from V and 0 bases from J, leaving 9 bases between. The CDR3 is CASSLGEAYQETQYF. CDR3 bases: TGTGCCAGCAGCTTAGGGGAGGCGTACCAAGAGACCCAGTACTTC.

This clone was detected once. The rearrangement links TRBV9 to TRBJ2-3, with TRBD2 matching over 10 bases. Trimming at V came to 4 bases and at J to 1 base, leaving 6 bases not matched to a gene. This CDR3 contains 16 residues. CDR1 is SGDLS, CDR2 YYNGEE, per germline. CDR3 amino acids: CASSNTGTSGTDTQYF. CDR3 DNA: TGTGCCAGCAGCAATACCGGGACTAGCGGCACAGATACGCAGTATTTT.

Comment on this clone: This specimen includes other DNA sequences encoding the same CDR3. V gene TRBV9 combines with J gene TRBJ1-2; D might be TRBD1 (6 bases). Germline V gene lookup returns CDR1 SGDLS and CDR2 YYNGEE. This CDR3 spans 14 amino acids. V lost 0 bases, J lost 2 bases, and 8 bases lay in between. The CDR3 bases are TGTGCCAGCAGCGTAGGGCAGGGGAACTATGGCTACACCTTC. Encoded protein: CASSVGQGNYGYTF.

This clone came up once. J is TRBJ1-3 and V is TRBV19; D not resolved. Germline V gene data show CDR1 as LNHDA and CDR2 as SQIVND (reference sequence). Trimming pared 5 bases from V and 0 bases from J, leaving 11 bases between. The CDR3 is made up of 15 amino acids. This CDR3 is CASSWASLSGNTIYF. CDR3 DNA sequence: TGTGCCAGTAGTTGGGCCAGCCTCTCTGGAAACACCATATATTTT. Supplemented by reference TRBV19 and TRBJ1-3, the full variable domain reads DGGITQSPKYLFRKEGQNVTLSCEQNLNHDAMYWYRQDPGQGLRLIYYSQIVNDFQKGDIAEGYSVSREKKESFPLTVTSAQKNPTAFYLCASSWASLSGNTIYFGEGSWLTVV.

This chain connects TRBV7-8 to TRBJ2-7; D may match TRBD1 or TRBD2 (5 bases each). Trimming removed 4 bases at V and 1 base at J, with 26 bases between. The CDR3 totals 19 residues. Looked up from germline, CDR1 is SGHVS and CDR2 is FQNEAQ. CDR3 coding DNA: TGTGCCAGCAGCTCCACCCTTTACGGGACCCATCAAATTTCCTACGAGCAGTACTTC. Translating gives CASSSTLYGTHQISYEQYF. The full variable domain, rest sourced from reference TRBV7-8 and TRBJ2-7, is GAGVSQSPRYKVAKRGQDVALRCDPISGHVSLFWYQQALGQGPEFLTYFQNEAQLDKSGLPSDRFFAERPEGSVSTLKIQRTQQEDSAVYLCASSSTLYGTHQISYEQYFGPGTRLTVT.

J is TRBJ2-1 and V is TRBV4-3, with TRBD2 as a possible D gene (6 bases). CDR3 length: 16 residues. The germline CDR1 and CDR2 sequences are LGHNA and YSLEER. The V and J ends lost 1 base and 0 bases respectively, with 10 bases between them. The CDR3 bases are TGCGCCAGCAGCCAAGGGGGGGTTAGCTCCTACAATGAGCAGTTCTTC. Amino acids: CASSQGGVSSYNEQFF.

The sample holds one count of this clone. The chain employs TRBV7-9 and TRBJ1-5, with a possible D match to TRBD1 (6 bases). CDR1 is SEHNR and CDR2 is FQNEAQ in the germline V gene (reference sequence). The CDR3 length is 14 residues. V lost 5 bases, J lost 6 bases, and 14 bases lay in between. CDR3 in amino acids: CASSRVGASQPQHF. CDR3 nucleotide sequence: TGTGCCAGCAGCCGAGTGGGGGCGAGTCAGCCCCAGCATTTT.

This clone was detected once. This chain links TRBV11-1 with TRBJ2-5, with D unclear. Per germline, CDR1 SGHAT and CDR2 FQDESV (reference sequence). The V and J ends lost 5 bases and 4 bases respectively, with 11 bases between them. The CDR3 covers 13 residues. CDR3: CASSKNPGETQYF. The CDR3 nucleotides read TGTGCCAGCAGCAAGAACCCGGGAGAGACCCAGTACTTC.

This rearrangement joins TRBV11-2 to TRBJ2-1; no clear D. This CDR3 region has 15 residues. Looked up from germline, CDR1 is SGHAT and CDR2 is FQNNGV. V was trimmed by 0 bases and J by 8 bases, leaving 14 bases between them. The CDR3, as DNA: TGTGCCAGCAGCTTAGAAGTGCAGAGAAGCGATGAGCAGTTCTTC. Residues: CASSLEVQRSDEQFF.

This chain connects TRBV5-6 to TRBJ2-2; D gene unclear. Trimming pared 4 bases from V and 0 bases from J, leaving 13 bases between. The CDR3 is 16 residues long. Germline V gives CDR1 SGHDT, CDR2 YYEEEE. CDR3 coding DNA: TGTGCCAGCAGCCCACAGACGAGTTCGAACACCGGGGAGCTGTTTTTT. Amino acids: CASSPQTSSNTGELFF.